A single sample gave rise to the 18 T cell receptor beta chains below, sequenced in a study of blood T cell repertoires in COVID-19 (dated by TCRdb to 2020 to 2021). The library was prepared using the immunoSEQ multiplex PCR assay. The clones in this table, taken by TCRdb from immuneACCESS, are in-frame only. Not every clone is retained; where verified, under half of the shortfall comes from an unresolved V gene, and the cause of the rest is unknown. The sample data list approximately 94,000 clones, and about 86% of these were observed just once. The leading ten clones occupy around 5% of the sample. The source material was peripheral blood. The receptors were sampled from a human donor in a cohort sampled during active COVID-19.

The chain recombines TRBV7-8 with TRBJ2-7, with D perhaps TRBD2 (5 bases). Germline CDR1 is SGHVS and CDR2 is FQNEAQ. The ends were cut back, 1 base at V and 2 bases at J, with 18 bases in the middle. The CDR3 length is 17 residues. The CDR3: CASSLGKSGSLTYEQYF. For the CDR3, the DNA is TGTGCCAGCAGCTTAGGAAAGAGCGGCAGTCTAACCTACGAGCAGTACTTC.

In its sample, this clone was seen once. The chain employs TRBV19 and TRBJ2-7; 13 bases match TRBD2. Germline CDR1 LNHDA, CDR2 SQIVND (reference sequence). After removal of 3 bases from V and 3 bases from J, the junction contained 11 bases not matched to a gene. The CDR3 is made up of 18 amino acids. CDR3 residues: CASSIGLAGEKVIYEQYF. In nucleotides, the CDR3 is TGTGCCAGTAGTATCGGACTAGCGGGAGAAAAGGTTATCTACGAGCAGTACTTC. Full variable domain (remainder filled in from reference TRBV19 and TRBJ2-7): DGGITQSPKYLFRKEGQNVTLSCEQNLNHDAMYWYRQDPGQGLRLIYYSQIVNDFQKGDIAEGYSVSREKKESFPLTVTSAQKNPTAFYLCASSIGLAGEKVIYEQYFGPGTRLTVT.

The chain couples TRBV19 to TRBJ2-7, with 7 bases fitting TRBD1. V dropped 6 bases and J dropped 2; count of bases not matched to a gene: 4. The CDR3 spans 13 residues. From germline, CDR1 is LNHDA and CDR2 SQIVND (reference sequence). The CDR3, as DNA: TGTGCCAGTAGCCGACAGGGTGCCTACGAGCAGTACTTC. Protein: CASSRQGAYEQYF. The whole variable domain, filled in from reference TRBV19 and TRBJ2-7, reads DGGITQSPKYLFRKEGQNVTLSCEQNLNHDAMYWYRQDPGQGLRLIYYSQIVNDFQKGDIAEGYSVSREKKESFPLTVTSAQKNPTAFYLCASSRQGAYEQYFGPGTRLTVT.

The J gene is TRBJ2-3, the V gene TRBV28; D is unresolved. The CDR3 is 12 amino acids. Germline CDR1 and CDR2: MDHEN and SYDVKM. V was clipped by 1 base and J by 4 bases, with 3 bases between them. The CDR3 loop reads CASSLSSDTQYF. The CDR3 DNA follows: TGTGCCAGCAGTTTATCGTCAGATACGCAGTATTTT. Full variable domain (missing parts from reference TRBV28 and TRBJ2-3): DVKVTQSSRYLVKRTGEKVFLECVQDMDHENMFWYRQDPGLGLRLIYFSYDVKMKEKGDIPEGYSVSREKKERFSLILESASTNQTSMYLCASSLSSDTQYFGPGTRLTVL.

The CDR3, as DNA: TGTGCCAGCAGCCCGGGACTAGCGGGAGTTCAGGGCGAGCAGTTCTTC. Residues: CASSPGLAGVQGEQFF. The chain recombines TRBV11-2 with TRBJ2-1; 14 positions match TRBD2. The CDR3 is 16 residues long. Trimming removed 5 bases from V and 10 bases from J; junction bases left unmatched: 10. The germline CDR1 and CDR2 sequences are SGHAT and FQNNGV.

V usage is TRBV6-5 and J usage is TRBJ2-7; the match to TRBD1 covers 9 bases. Germline-derived CDR1 and CDR2 are MNHEY and SVGAGI. V was clipped by 5 bases and J by 6 bases; unmatched bases: 8. The length of the CDR3 is 14 residues. CDR3 sequence: CASSNLGQGGEQYF. CDR3 in DNA: TGTGCCAGCAGTAATCTGGGACAGGGAGGCGAGCAGTACTTC.

This chain links TRBV18 with TRBJ2-2, with D unclear. This CDR3 has 13 amino acids. V dropped 5 bases and J dropped 0 bases, with 4 bases sitting between them. Looked up from germline, CDR1 is KGHSH and CDR2 is LQKENI. CDR3 bases: TGTGCCAGCTCAGAGCCGAACACCGGGGAGCTGTTTTTT. It encodes CASSEPNTGELFF.

The chain links TRBV5-6 to TRBJ2-3; no clear D. Germline loops: CDR1 SGHDT, CDR2 YYEEEE. The CDR3 contains 15 residues. V was cut by 4 bases and J by 0 bases, with 12 bases left in between. The CDR3 here is CASSLPGSSTDTQYF. In DNA, the CDR3 is TGTGCCAGCAGCCTCCCGGGTAGCAGCACAGATACGCAGTATTTT.

This chain links TRBV19 with TRBJ1-1; TRBD1 matches 10 bases. The CDR3 spans 13 residues. Losses at the gene ends were 6 bases for V and 8 bases for J; bases not matched to a gene: 6. Per the germline V gene, CDR1 is LNHDA and CDR2 is SQIVND (reference sequence). CDR3 loop: CASSKRDRGEAFF. The CDR3 DNA is TGTGCCAGTAGCAAGCGGGACAGGGGCGAAGCTTTCTTT.

A few counts support this clone. The J gene is TRBJ1-3, the V gene TRBV24-1; D is ambiguous. The CDR3 is 16 residues long. Per the germline V gene, CDR1 is KGHDR and CDR2 is SFDVKD. Trimming shortened V by 3 bases and J by 0 bases, and 11 bases separated the two germline ends. CDR3 bases: TGTGCCACCAGTGATCAGGTGGATACCTCTGGAAACACCATATATTTT. It yields the protein CATSDQVDTSGNTIYF.

The V gene is TRBV7-9, the J gene TRBJ2-7; 13 bases are shared with TRBD2. This CDR3 region has 16 residues. With V trimmed by 5 bases and J by 5 bases, 9 bases remained unmatched. Germline CDR1 and CDR2: SEHNR and FQNEAQ (reference sequence). CDR3 nucleotide sequence: TGTGCCAGCAGCCCATGGGGACTAGCGGGACCCAACGAGCAGTACTTC. Its translation is CASSPWGLAGPNEQYF.

The chain employs TRBV24-1 and TRBJ2-2; D gene ambiguous. Germline values: CDR1 KGHDR, CDR2 SFDVKD. V dropped 5 bases and J dropped 1 base, with 7 bases sitting between them. The CDR3 sequence is 14 residues long. The CDR3 DNA is TGTGCCACCAGTGTTTCAGAGAACACCGGGGAGCTGTTTTTT. It translates to CATSVSENTGELFF.

The chain is built from TRBV5-4 and TRBJ1-6, with 7 bases that match TRBD1. CDR1 SGHNT and CDR2 YYREEE come from the germline V gene (reference sequence). V trimming: 2 bases; J trimming: 10 bases; junction bases outside the gene matches: 9. The CDR3 consists of 15 residues. As DNA, the CDR3 is TGTGCCAGCAGCTTATCACGACAGGGTAAATCACCCCTCCACTTT. Translation gives CASSLSRQGKSPLHF.

CDR3 in DNA: TGTGCCAGCAGCTCGCCAGGGGGATCCAACACTGAAGCTTTCTTT. Its translation is CASSSPGGSNTEAFF. The chain carries TRBV9 and TRBJ1-1; 7 nucleotides agree with TRBD1. Germline-derived CDR1 and CDR2 are SGDLS and YYNGEE. After removal of 4 bases from V and 2 bases from J, the junction contained 8 bases not matched to a gene. The CDR3 totals 15 residues.

This clone showed up just a few times. This rearrangement joins TRBV3-1 (or the pseudogene TRBV3-2) to TRBJ2-1; TRBD2 agrees at 13 bases. Germline values: CDR1 LGHDT, CDR2 YNNKEL (reference sequence). The CDR3 has 16 amino acids. With 4 bases clipped from V and 5 bases from J, the junction kept 5 bases outside the gene matches. This CDR3 is CASSRQTSGRNNEQFF. In nucleotides, the CDR3 is TGTGCCAGCAGCCGACAGACTAGCGGGAGGAACAATGAGCAGTTCTTC.

The rearrangement joins TRBV5-3 to TRBJ2-3, with TRBD2 matching 7 bases. TRBV5-3 is labeled an ORF, and its function is uncertain. There are 17 residues in the CDR3. Trimming at V came to 4 bases and at J to 4 bases, leaving 15 bases not matched to a gene. In DNA form, the CDR3 reads TGTGCCAGAAGCCCTAGGTGGGGGGGAGCTGAGGCAGATACGCAGTATTTT. Protein sequence: CARSPRWGGAEADTQYF.

This chain links TRBV19 with TRBJ1-5; D not resolved. Trimming cost V 7 bases and J 7 bases, with 17 bases left between them. The CDR3 runs 14 residues. Germline V gives CDR1 LNHDA, CDR2 SQIVND (reference sequence). CDR3 in amino acids: CASISPGKRQPQHF. The CDR3 DNA reads TGTGCCAGTATTTCTCCGGGGAAAAGGCAGCCCCAGCATTTT.

This chain uses TRBV23-1 with TRBJ2-7, with 8 bases aligning to TRBD2. TRBV23-1 is treated as an ORF (open reading frame) with a function not yet certain. After removal of 1 base from V and 3 bases from J, the junction contained 23 bases not matched to a gene. CDR3 size: 21 residues. CDR3 in amino acids: CASSQYRHRLARNPRYYEQYF. Written as DNA, the CDR3 is TGCGCCAGCAGTCAATACCGACACCGACTAGCGCGAAACCCGAGATACTACGAGCAGTACTTC.